This T cell receptor beta chain was retrieved from a study of blood T cell repertoires in COVID-19. Whole-study context: Whether acute or convalescent, the COVID-19 samples came from the United States, Italy and Spain. Nucleic acid was either cDNA or gDNA, and it came from T cells, B-cell-depleted T cells, or PBMCs.

How the authors handled the data: It was from reference gene primer amplification that nucleated cell counts were estimated. TCRdb's copy holds only in-frame clones and misses some; the assay was immunoSEQ multiplex PCR. Clone size and the V and J calls come from that table; the DNA yielded D and trimming. The sample lists more than 400,000 clones; 75% to 90% were seen once. Trimming left V 5 bases short and J 5 bases short, with 19 bases between. Germline values: CDR1 SEHNR, CDR2 FQNEAQ (reference sequence). This CDR3 contains 16 residues. The receptor's source is a human donor in a cohort sampled during active COVID-19. The chain recombines TRBV7-9 with TRBJ2-1; weak D call: TRBD2 (6 bases). The sample taken for sequencing was peripheral blood. CDR3 coding DNA: TGTGCCAGCAGCCCTAGGACTGCGGGATACAACAATGAGCAGTTCTTC. Protein product: CASSPRTAGYNNEQFF.